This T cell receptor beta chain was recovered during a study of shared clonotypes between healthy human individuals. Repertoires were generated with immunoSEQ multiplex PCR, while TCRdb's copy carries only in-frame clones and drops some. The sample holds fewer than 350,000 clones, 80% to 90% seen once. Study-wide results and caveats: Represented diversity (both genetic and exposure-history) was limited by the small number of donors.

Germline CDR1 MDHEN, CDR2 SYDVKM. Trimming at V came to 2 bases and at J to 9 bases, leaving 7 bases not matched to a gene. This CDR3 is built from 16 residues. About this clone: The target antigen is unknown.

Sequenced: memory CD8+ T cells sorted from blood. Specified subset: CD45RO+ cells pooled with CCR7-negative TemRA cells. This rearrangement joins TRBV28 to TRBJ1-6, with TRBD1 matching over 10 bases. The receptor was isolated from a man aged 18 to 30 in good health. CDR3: CASSLRDRGLFSPLHF. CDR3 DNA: TGTGCCAGCAGTTTACGGGACAGGGGATTGTTTTCACCCCTCCACTTT.